The 32 T cell receptor beta chains below come from one sample, sequenced in a study of technical replicates of blood from several donors. TCRdb keeps only in-frame clones here, not all; method: immunoSEQ multiplex PCR. The sample has 75,000 to 95,000 clones, approximately 94% seen once. The specimen sequenced was T cells isolated from PBMCs. The receptor set was obtained from a human donor in good health.

V gene TRBV5-1 combines with J gene TRBJ2-1, with 9 nucleotides matching TRBD2. With V trimmed by 5 bases and J by 6 bases, 12 bases remained unmatched. Germline V gene lookup returns CDR1 SGHRS and CDR2 YFSETQ. The CDR3 loop spans 16 amino acids. CDR3 loop: CASSRFSGRPLNEQFF. The CDR3 DNA is TGCGCCAGCAGTCGGTTTAGCGGGAGACCCCTCAATGAGCAGTTCTTC.

This CDR3 is CAWTKGQRNTEAFF. The CDR3 DNA follows: TGTGCCTGGACTAAGGGACAGCGGAACACTGAAGCTTTCTTT. The chain is built from TRBV30 and TRBJ1-1; 7 bases map to TRBD1. This CDR3 has 14 residues. The V segment lost 4 bases and the J segment 1 base; nucleotides outside the gene matches: 6. Germline loops: CDR1 GTSNPN, CDR2 SVGIG (reference sequence).

This rearrangement joins TRBV30 to TRBJ2-5; 9 bases are a match to TRBD1. V lost 5 bases, J lost 7 bases, and 5 bases stayed unmatched. The CDR3 has 12 residues. The germline gives CDR1 GTSNPN, CDR2 SVGIG (reference sequence). This chain's CDR3 is CAWEGQGWTQYF. As DNA, the CDR3 is TGTGCCTGGGAGGGACAGGGCTGGACCCAGTACTTC.

The V and J genes are TRBV27 and TRBJ2-3; D unresolved. Germline values: CDR1 MNHEY, CDR2 SMNVEV (reference sequence). The CDR3 loop spans 15 amino acids. Trimming left V 1 base short and J 4 bases short, with 12 bases between. The CDR3 is CASSLFEERADTQYF. CDR3 nucleotide sequence: TGTGCCAGCAGTTTATTTGAGGAACGGGCAGATACGCAGTATTTT.

This clone was seen just once. The chain joins TRBV11-3 to TRBJ2-3; D is undetermined. This CDR3 has 14 amino acids. Germline V gives CDR1 SGHNT, CDR2 YENEEA. V was trimmed by 5 bases and J by 6 bases, leaving 15 bases between them. The CDR3 region is CASSRLRPEDTQYF. CDR3 bases: TGTGCCAGCAGCCGTCTTCGACCGGAGGATACGCAGTATTTT.

The chain recombines TRBV27 with TRBJ2-1; possible D gene TRBD1, 6 bases. Trimming shortened V by 8 bases and J by 9 bases, and 23 bases separated the two germline ends. CDR3 length equals 15 residues. Looked up from germline, CDR1 is MNHEY and CDR2 is SMNVEV (reference sequence). CDR3 amino acids: CASGSGTQAIGEQFF. The CDR3 DNA reads as TGTGCCAGCGGATCCGGGACACAAGCCATAGGTGAGCAGTTCTTC.

The chain recombines TRBV29-1 with TRBJ1-2; 9 bases fit TRBD1. After removal of 6 bases from V and 4 bases from J, the junction contained 9 bases not matched to a gene. The germline gives CDR1 SQVTM, CDR2 ANQGSEA. CDR3 size: 14 residues. CDR3: CSVATGGASYGYTF. CDR3 nucleotide sequence: TGCAGCGTCGCTACAGGGGGCGCGAGCTATGGCTACACCTTC.

CDR3 protein: CASSHSYNEQFF. The DNA for the CDR3 is TGTGCCAGCAGCCACAGTTACAATGAGCAGTTCTTC. The chain recombines TRBV14 with TRBJ2-1; D unresolved. The germline V gene encodes CDR1 SGHDN and CDR2 FVKESK. Trimming shortened V by 3 bases and J by 4 bases, and 4 bases separated the two germline ends. The CDR3 is made up of 12 amino acids.

The gene calls are TRBV18 and TRBJ1-2; D remains unclear. The CDR3 length is 14 residues. Trimming left V 2 bases short and J 6 bases short, with 13 bases between. Germline V CDR1 and CDR2: KGHSH, LQKENI. The CDR3 sequence is CASSPDKDGDGYTF. CDR3 DNA sequence: TGTGCCAGCTCACCAGACAAGGACGGGGATGGCTACACCTTC.

This chain links TRBV11-2 with TRBJ1-1; D unclear. The CDR3 loop spans 13 amino acids. CDR1 SGHAT and CDR2 FQNNGV come from the germline V gene. Trimming stripped 1 base from V and 0 bases from J, with 3 bases between. The CDR3 here is CASSLALNTEAFF. CDR3 nucleotide sequence: TGTGCCAGCAGCTTAGCTCTGAACACTGAAGCTTTCTTT.

The chain is built from TRBV28 and TRBJ2-7; 8 bases agree with TRBD1. This CDR3 has 15 amino acids. Germline CDR1 reads MDHEN; CDR2 reads SYDVKM. V lost 3 bases to trimming and J lost 3 bases; unmatched junction nucleotides: 7. The CDR3: CASSFAPGGGYEQYF. Here the CDR3 DNA reads TGTGCCAGCAGTTTCGCCCCAGGGGGCGGCTACGAGCAGTACTTC.

This clone showed up just a few times. The chain employs TRBV11-2 and TRBJ1-1; tentatively, D is TRBD1 (5 bases). V was clipped by 5 bases and J by 1 base, with 8 bases between them. CDR3 length equals 13 residues. CDR1 SGHAT and CDR2 FQNNGV come from the germline V gene. CDR3 in amino acids: CASSTQENTEAFF. In DNA form, the CDR3 reads TGTGCCAGCAGCACACAGGAGAACACTGAAGCTTTCTTT.

V and J are TRBV6-5 and TRBJ2-1; D is uncertain. The germline V gene has CDR1 MNHEY and CDR2 SVGAGI. The V end was cut by 6 bases, the J end by 8 bases, with 14 bases between. The CDR3 consists of 13 residues. CDR3: CASSLAPGDEQFF. In DNA form, the CDR3 reads TGTGCCAGCAGCTTAGCTCCTGGCGATGAGCAGTTCTTC.

V is TRBV2 and J is TRBJ2-5; D is possibly TRBD1 (6 bases). The CDR3 length is 14 residues. V was clipped by 6 bases and J by 4 bases, with 15 bases between them. Germline V lookup: CDR1 SNHLY, CDR2 FYNNEI. This chain's CDR3 is CASSARQVLETQYF. CDR3 sequence (DNA): TGTGCCAGCAGCGCTCGACAGGTATTAGAGACCCAGTACTTC.

V and J are TRBV6-6 and TRBJ2-7; 10 bases are shared with TRBD2. Germline V gene lookup returns CDR1 MNHNY and CDR2 SVGAGI (reference sequence). There are 14 residues in the CDR3. Unmatched junction bases numbered 12, after V lost 10 bases and J lost 6 bases. The CDR3 DNA is TGTGCCACCCTAGCGGGAGAGGGATGGGGCGAGCAGTACTTC. Translation gives CATLAGEGWGEQYF.

The chain uses TRBV7-2 and TRBJ2-7; the match to TRBD2 covers 8 bases. The germline V gene has CDR1 SGHTA and CDR2 FQGNSA. This CDR3 is built from 15 residues. With 6 bases clipped from V and 0 bases from J, the junction kept 7 bases outside the gene matches. The CDR3 loop reads CASSSAGTSSYEQYF. In nucleotides, the CDR3 is TGTGCCAGCAGTTCTGCCGGGACTAGCTCCTACGAGCAGTACTTC. The variable domain in full, with the rest retrieved from reference TRBV7-2 and TRBJ2-7, is GAGVSQSPSNKVTEKGKDVELRCDPISGHTALYWYRQSLGQGLEFLIYFQGNSAPDKSGLPSDRFSAERTGGSVSTLTIQRTQQEDSAVYLCASSSAGTSSYEQYFGPGTRLTVT.

The CDR3: CASSTEGQGNQPQHF. The CDR3 DNA is TGTGCCAGCAGTACCGAGGGACAGGGCAATCAGCCCCAGCATTTT. This sequence joins TRBV6-6 and TRBJ1-5, with 8 bases identical to TRBD1. CDR1 and CDR2 from the germline V gene are MNHNY and SVGAGI (reference sequence). The V segment lost 5 bases and the J segment 2 bases; nucleotides outside the gene matches: 5. The CDR3 totals 15 residues.

The V call is TRBV7-8, the J call TRBJ2-7, with 8 bases identical to TRBD1. The CDR3 spans 13 residues. With V trimmed by 2 bases and J by 6 bases, 3 bases remained unmatched. Germline V CDR1 and CDR2: SGHVS, FQNEAQ. CDR3: CASSLQGAIEQYF. CDR3 sequence (DNA): TGTGCCAGCAGCTTACAGGGGGCGATCGAGCAGTACTTC.

The chain has TRBV5-1 and TRBJ2-3; TRBD2 matches at 7 bases. V lost 7 bases to trimming and J lost 1 base; unmatched junction nucleotides: 12. CDR1 SGHRS and CDR2 YFSETQ come from the germline V gene. This CDR3 comprises 16 residues. CDR3 DNA: TGCGCCAGCGGTGGGAGGGCCATTGGGGGCACAGATACGCAGTATTTT. Protein: CASGGRAIGGTDTQYF.

The chain is built from TRBV14 and TRBJ2-3, with a weak D call TRBD2 (7 bases). The CDR3 has 16 amino acids. From germline, CDR1 is SGHDN and CDR2 FVKESK. V was trimmed by 5 bases and J by 1 base, leaving 16 bases between them. The CDR3 DNA reads TGTGCCAGCAGCTTCTTGGGGGGGGCCGGCACAGATACGCAGTATTTT. This sequence encodes CASSFLGGAGTDTQYF.

The rearrangement links TRBV29-1 to TRBJ1-1; D is possibly TRBD1 (5 bases). The V gene lost 7 bases and the J gene lost 3 bases, with 12 bases spanning the gap. The CDR3 extends over 12 amino acids. CDR1 and CDR2 (germline): SQVTM, ANQGSEA. The CDR3 DNA reads TGCAGCGGGGCCCGGGGGGACACTGAAGCTTTCTTT. Translation: CSGARGDTEAFF.

This chain uses TRBV5-5 with TRBJ2-1; D call uncertain. In germline, CDR1 is SGHKS, CDR2 YYEKEE (reference sequence). V was shortened by 4 bases and J by 8 bases, with 16 bases between the two germline ends. This CDR3 comprises 14 residues. The CDR3 nucleotides are TGTGCCAGCAGCCCCCACCCCGCGATCGATGAGCAGTTCTTC. Its translation is CASSPHPAIDEQFF. Together with reference TRBV5-5 and TRBJ2-1, the CDR3 gives the full variable domain: DAGVTQSPTHLIKTRGQQVTLRCSPISGHKSVSWYQQVLGQGPQFIFQYYEKEERGRGNFPDRFSARQFPNYSSELNVNALLLGDSALYLCASSPHPAIDEQFFGPGTRLTVL.

The V call is TRBV5-6, the J call TRBJ1-3; D gene uncertain. The germline V gene encodes CDR1 SGHDT and CDR2 YYEEEE. The CDR3 runs to 16 residues. Trimming pared 0 bases from V and 0 bases from J, leaving 10 bases between. The CDR3 bases are TGTGCCAGCAGCTTGGTTGTGAGCCTCTCTGGAAACACCATATATTTT. Protein: CASSLVVSLSGNTIYF.

The genes are TRBV5-4 and TRBJ2-7, with 7 bases identical to TRBD2. The CDR3 is made up of 12 amino acids. V dropped 3 bases and J dropped 4; count of bases not matched to a gene: 1. Per germline, CDR1 SGHNT and CDR2 YYREEE (reference sequence). CDR3 in DNA: TGTGCCAGCAGCTCGGGGGGTTACGAGCAGTACTTC. Amino acid sequence: CASSSGGYEQYF.

The chain combines TRBV9 with TRBJ2-7; 9 nucleotides match TRBD2. The CDR3 has 15 amino acids. The J segment lost 3 bases and the V segment lost 0 bases, leaving 4 bases of the junction unmatched. Germline CDR1 is SGDLS and CDR2 is YYNGEE. In DNA form, the CDR3 reads TGTGCCAGCAGCGTAGCGACTAGCGGACTCTACGAGCAGTACTTC. This sequence encodes CASSVATSGLYEQYF.

Turning to this clone: One end of the junction is discordant with germline, which a read error may explain. V gene TRBV2 combines with J gene TRBJ2-4; TRBD1 matches at 7 bases. The CDR3 is 13 residues long. From germline, CDR1 is SNHLY and CDR2 FYNNEI. The CDR3 coding sequence is TGTGCCAGCAGTGAAAGGGGAGACAGGGCCCCTGACTTC. Its protein is CASSERGDRAPDF.

The gene calls are TRBV27 and TRBJ1-2; maybe TRBD1 (6 bases). The CDR3 has 13 residues. Germline lookup yields CDR1 MNHEY and CDR2 SMNVEV (reference sequence). V was trimmed by 3 bases and J by 4 bases, leaving 9 bases between them. The CDR3 is CASSLNRAYGYTF. CDR3 DNA sequence: TGTGCCAGCAGTTTGAACAGGGCCTATGGCTACACCTTC.

J is TRBJ2-2 and V is TRBV6-4, with D unclear. Trimming left V 3 bases short and J 5 bases short, with 13 bases between. CDR3 length: 15 residues. The V gene's germline CDR1 is MRHNA and CDR2 SNTAGT. CDR3 nucleotide sequence: TGTGCCAGCAGTGAATCAATGGCTAGTACCGGGGAGCTGTTTTTT. It codes for CASSESMASTGELFF.

The chain has TRBV7-9 and TRBJ2-1, with a tentative D call TRBD2 (5 bases). CDR1 and CDR2 (germline): SEHNR, FQNEAQ (reference sequence). The CDR3 extends over 15 amino acids. Trimming removed 7 bases from V and 5 bases from J, with 18 bases in between. The CDR3 reads CASTLGRVTNNEQFF. The CDR3 DNA follows: TGTGCCAGCACCCTAGGGCGGGTAACGAACAATGAGCAGTTCTTC.

V usage is TRBV9 and J usage is TRBJ2-7, with D perhaps TRBD2 (6 bases). CDR1 SGDLS and CDR2 YYNGEE come from the germline V gene. The CDR3 spans 14 residues. V was clipped by 0 bases and J by 1 base, with 8 bases between them. CDR3 protein: CASSVAAGSYEQYF. The CDR3 nucleotides are TGTGCCAGCAGCGTAGCGGCGGGATCCTACGAGCAGTACTTC.

This rearrangement joins TRBV5-1 to TRBJ2-5; 8 bases agree with TRBD1. The trim removed 1 base at V and 5 bases at J, leaving 4 bases unmatched. There are 14 residues in the CDR3. Per germline, CDR1 SGHRS and CDR2 YFSETQ. CDR3 loop: CASSLQGARETQYF. In nucleotides, the CDR3 is TGCGCCAGCAGCTTGCAGGGGGCGAGGGAGACCCAGTACTTC.

DNA of the CDR3: TGTGCCAGCAGCCCACTTACGGGCGTAAGGGGCTACGAGCAGTACTTC. It translates to CASSPLTGVRGYEQYF. The chain links TRBV27 to TRBJ2-7; D perhaps matches TRBD1 (5 bases). The CDR3 runs to 16 residues. CDR1 and CDR2 (germline): MNHEY, SMNVEV (reference sequence). The V end was cut by 6 bases, the J end by 3 bases, with 21 bases between.